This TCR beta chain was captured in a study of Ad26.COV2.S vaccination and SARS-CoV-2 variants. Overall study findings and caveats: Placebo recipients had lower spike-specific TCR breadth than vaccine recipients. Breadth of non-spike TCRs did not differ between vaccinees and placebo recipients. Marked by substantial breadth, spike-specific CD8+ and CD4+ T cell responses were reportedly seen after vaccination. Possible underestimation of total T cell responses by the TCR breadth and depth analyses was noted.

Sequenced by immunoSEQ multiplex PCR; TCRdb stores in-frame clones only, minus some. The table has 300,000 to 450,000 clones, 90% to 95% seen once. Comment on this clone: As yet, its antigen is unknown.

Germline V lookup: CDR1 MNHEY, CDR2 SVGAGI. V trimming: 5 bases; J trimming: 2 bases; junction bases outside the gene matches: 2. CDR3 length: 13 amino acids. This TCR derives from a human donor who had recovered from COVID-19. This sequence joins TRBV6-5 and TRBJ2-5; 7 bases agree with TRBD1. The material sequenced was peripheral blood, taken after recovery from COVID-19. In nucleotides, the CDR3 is TGTGCCAGCAGTAGGGGGCCTCAAGAGACCCAGTACTTC. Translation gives CASSRGPQETQYF.